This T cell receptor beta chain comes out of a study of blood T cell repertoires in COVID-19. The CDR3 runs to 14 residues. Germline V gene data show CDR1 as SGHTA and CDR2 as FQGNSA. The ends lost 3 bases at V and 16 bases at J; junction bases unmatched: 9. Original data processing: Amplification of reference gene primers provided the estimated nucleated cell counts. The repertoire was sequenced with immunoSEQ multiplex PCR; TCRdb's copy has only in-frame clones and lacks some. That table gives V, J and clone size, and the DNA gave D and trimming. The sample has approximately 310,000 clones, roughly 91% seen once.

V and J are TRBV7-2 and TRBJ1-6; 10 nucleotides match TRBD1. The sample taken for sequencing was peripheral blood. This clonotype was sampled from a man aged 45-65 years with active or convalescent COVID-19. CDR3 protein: CASSFGTGERFLHF. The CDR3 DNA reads TGTGCCAGCAGCTTTGGGACAGGGGAGAGATTTCTCCACTTT.